This T cell receptor (beta chain) stems from a study of blood T cell repertoires in COVID-19. Study details: T cells, B-cell-depleted T cells, or PBMCs supplied cDNA or gDNA.

V was cut by 0 bases and J by 1 base, with 16 bases left in between. The CDR3 runs to 19 residues. CDR1 and CDR2 from the germline V gene are SGHNT and YENEEA. This clone was picked up one time. As handled by the study authors: Amplifying reference gene primers gave estimates of nucleated cell counts. Measured with immunoSEQ multiplex PCR; TCRdb has only the in-frame clones, and not every one. Clone size and the V and J calls come from that table; the DNA yielded D and trimming. The sample has roughly 130,000 clones; about 70% are singletons. The TCR sequence derives from a man older than 75 with acute or convalescent COVID-19. The rearrangement links TRBV11-3 to TRBJ2-6; D remains unclear. The sequencing sample was made of peripheral blood. CDR3 residues: CASSLDNPPGWSGANVLTF. In DNA, the CDR3 is TGTGCCAGCAGCTTAGATAATCCCCCAGGTTGGTCTGGGGCCAACGTCCTGACTTTC. The entire variable domain, with the rest obtained from reference TRBV11-3 and TRBJ2-6, is as follows: EAGVVQSPRYKIIEKKQPVAFWCNPISGHNTLYWYLQNLGQGPELLIRYENEEAVDDSQLPKDRFSAERLKGVDSTLKIQPAELGDSAVYLCASSLDNPPGWSGANVLTFGAGSRLTVL.